One and the same sample provided the 5 T cell receptor beta chains below, sequenced in a study of massively parallel sequencing of T cell beta chains. TCRdb redid the calling of the 5' RACE reads with MiXCR, one entry per CDR3 protein. The data hold approximately 4,000 distinct CDR3 sequences, with around 40% observed a single time. The source material was commercial RNA from peripheral blood pooled from many donors. The receptors come from a pool of human donors in good health; the sample was commercial RNA pooled from many donors.

V is TRBV20-1 and J is TRBJ2-7, with 12 bases matching TRBD2. Germline CDR1 DFQATT, CDR2 SNEGSKA (reference sequence). The length of the CDR3 is 14 residues. V dropped 3 bases and J dropped 6; count of bases not matched to a gene: 6. The CDR3 nucleotides read TGCAGTGCTAGCCTAGCGGGGGGGTTCGGCGAGCAGTACTTC. Translated, it gives CSASLAGGFGEQYF.

The genes are TRBV20-1 and TRBJ1-4; D not resolved. The CDR3 covers 12 residues. From germline, CDR1 is DFQATT and CDR2 SNEGSKA (reference sequence). This CDR3 reads CSSPATNEKLFF. The CDR3 DNA sequence: TGCAGCTCCCCCGCAACTAATGAAAAACTGTTTTTT.

This chain joins TRBV3-1 and TRBJ1-1; tentative D call: TRBD1 (6 bases). Looked up from germline, CDR1 is LGHDT and CDR2 is YNNKEL (reference sequence). The length of the CDR3 is 11 residues. V lost 3 bases and J lost 11, with 10 bases in between. The CDR3 reads CASSHATGAFF. Written as DNA, the CDR3 is TGTGCCAGCAGCCATGCGACAGGCGCTTTCTTT. Using reference TRBV3-1 and TRBJ1-1 for the parts outside the CDR3, the full variable domain is DTAVSQTPKYLVTQMGNDKSIKCEQNLGHDTMYWYKQDSKKFLKIMFSYNNKELIINETVPNRFSPKSPDKAHLNLHINSLELGDSAVYFCASSHATGAFFGQGTRLTVV.

This clonotype is deemed large. V gene TRBV5-1 combines with J gene TRBJ1-1; D remains unclear. Trimming took 0 bases from V and 0 from J, leaving 3 bases between them. The germline gives CDR1 SGHRS, CDR2 YFSETQ. The CDR3 is made up of 13 amino acids. This CDR3 reads CASSLEVNTEAFF. CDR3 DNA sequence: TGCGCCAGCAGCTTGGAAGTGAACACTGAAGCTTTCTTT.

The rearrangement links TRBV20-1 to TRBJ2-2, with 12 bases aligning to TRBD2. The germline V gene has CDR1 DFQATT and CDR2 SNEGSKA (reference sequence). Trimming cost V 6 bases and J 4 bases; bases outside gene matches: 3. The length of the CDR3 is 14 residues. This CDR3 is CSATLAGGTGELFF. The CDR3 DNA reads as TGCAGTGCCACACTAGCGGGGGGCACCGGGGAGCTGTTTTTT.